This TCR beta chain was identified during a study of blood T cell repertoires in COVID-19. Study summary: COVID-19 samples collected from the United States, Italy and Spain covered acute and convalescent phases. From T cells, B-cell-depleted T cells, or PBMCs came the material, which was cDNA or gDNA.

The CDR3 has 13 amino acids. Germline V gene lookup returns CDR1 MDHEN and CDR2 SYDVKM. V was cut by 3 bases and J by 6 bases, with 12 bases left in between. Per the study methods: Estimated nucleated cell counts came from reference gene primer amplification. TCRdb's table, derived via immunoSEQ multiplex PCR, lists solely in-frame clones and lacks some. V and J calls and clone size are given by that table; D and trimming were obtained from the DNA. The sample holds fewer than 250,000 clones; 86% are singletons and the top ten take 0.78%. The V gene is TRBV28, the J gene TRBJ2-7, with D unresolved. Material for sequencing was peripheral blood. The origin of this receptor is an older woman with acute or convalescent COVID-19. In DNA, the CDR3 is TGTGCCAGCAGTTTGGTGATGGTCGGCGAGCAGTACTTC. Its protein product is CASSLVMVGEQYF.